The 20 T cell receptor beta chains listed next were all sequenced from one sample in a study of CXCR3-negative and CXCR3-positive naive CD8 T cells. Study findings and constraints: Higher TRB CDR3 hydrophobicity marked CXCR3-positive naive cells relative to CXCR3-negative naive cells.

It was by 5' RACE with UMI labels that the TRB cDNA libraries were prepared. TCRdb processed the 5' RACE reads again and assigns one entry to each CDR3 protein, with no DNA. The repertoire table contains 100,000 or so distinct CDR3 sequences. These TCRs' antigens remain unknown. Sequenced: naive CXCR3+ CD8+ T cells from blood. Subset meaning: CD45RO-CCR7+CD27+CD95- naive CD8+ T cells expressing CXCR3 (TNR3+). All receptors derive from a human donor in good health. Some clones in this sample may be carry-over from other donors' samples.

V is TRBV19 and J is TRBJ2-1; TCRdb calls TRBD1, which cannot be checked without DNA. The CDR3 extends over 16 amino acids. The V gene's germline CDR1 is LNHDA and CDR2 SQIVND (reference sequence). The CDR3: CASSIAGQLFNNEQFF.

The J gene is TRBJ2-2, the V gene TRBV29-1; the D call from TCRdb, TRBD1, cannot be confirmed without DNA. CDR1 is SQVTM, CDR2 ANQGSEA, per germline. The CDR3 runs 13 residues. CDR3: CSVPGQVGGELFF.

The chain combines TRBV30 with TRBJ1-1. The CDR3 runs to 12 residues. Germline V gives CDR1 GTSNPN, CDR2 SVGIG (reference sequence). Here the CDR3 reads CAWSLGSTEAFF.

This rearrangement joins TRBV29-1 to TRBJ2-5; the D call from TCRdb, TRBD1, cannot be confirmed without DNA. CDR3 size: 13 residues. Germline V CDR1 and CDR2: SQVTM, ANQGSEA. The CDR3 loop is CSDQTGWRKTQYF.

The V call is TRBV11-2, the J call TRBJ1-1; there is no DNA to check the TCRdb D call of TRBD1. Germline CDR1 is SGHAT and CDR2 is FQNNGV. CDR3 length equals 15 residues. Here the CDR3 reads CASSSWDGENTEAFF.

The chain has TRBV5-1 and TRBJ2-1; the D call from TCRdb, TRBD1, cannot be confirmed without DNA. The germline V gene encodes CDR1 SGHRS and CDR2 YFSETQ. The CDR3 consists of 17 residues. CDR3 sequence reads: CASSLEFGAYVDNEQFF.

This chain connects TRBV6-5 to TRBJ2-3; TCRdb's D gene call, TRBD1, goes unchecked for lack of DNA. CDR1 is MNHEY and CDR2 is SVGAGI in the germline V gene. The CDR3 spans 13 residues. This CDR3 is CASSQGEADTQYF.

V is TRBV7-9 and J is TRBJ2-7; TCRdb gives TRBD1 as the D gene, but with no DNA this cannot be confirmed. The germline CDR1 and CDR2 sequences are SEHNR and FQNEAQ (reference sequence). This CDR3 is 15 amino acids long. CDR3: CASSSAGAQTYEQYF.

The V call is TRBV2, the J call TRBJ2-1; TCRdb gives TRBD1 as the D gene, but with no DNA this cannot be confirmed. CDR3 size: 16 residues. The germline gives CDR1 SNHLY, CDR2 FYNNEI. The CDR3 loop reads CASKWSVAGGGNEQFF.

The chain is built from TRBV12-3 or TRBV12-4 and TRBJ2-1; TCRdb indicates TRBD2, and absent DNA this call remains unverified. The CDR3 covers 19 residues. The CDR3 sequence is CASTPPAVDSAFRYNEQFF.

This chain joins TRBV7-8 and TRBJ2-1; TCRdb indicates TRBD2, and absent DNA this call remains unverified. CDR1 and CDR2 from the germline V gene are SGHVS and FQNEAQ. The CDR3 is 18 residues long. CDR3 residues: CASSSTGTSGGALDEQFF.

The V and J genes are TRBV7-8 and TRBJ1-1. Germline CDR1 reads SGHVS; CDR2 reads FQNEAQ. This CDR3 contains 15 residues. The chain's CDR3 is CASSLEVGMNTEAFF. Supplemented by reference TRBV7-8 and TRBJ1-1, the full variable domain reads GAGVSQSPRYKVAKRGQDVALRCDPISGHVSLFWYQQALGQGPEFLTYFQNEAQLDKSGLPSDRFFAERPEGSVSTLKIQRTQQEDSAVYLCASSLEVGMNTEAFFGQGTRLTVV.

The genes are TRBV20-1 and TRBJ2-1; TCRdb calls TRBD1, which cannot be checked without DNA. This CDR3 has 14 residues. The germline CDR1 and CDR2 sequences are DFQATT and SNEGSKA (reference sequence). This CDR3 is CSARVDRAYNEQFF.

CDR3 loop: CASSLLGNYEQYF. J is TRBJ2-7 and V is TRBV5-6. Germline V CDR1 and CDR2: SGHDT, YYEEEE. This CDR3 spans 13 amino acids.

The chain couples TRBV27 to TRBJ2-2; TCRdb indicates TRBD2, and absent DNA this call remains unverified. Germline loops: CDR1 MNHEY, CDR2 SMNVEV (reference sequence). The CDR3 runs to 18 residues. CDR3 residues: CASSFVLAGAGDTGELFF.

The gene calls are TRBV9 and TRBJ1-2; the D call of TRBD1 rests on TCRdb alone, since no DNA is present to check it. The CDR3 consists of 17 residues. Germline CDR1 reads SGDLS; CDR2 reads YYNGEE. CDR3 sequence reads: CASSGGQGEAANYGYTF.

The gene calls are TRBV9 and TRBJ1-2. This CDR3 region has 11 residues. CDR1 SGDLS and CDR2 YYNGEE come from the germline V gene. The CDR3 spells CASSGSYGYTF.

CDR3 sequence: CASSLTLYTGELFF. The chain carries TRBV6-2 or TRBV6-3 and TRBJ2-2. This CDR3 spans 14 amino acids. The germline CDR1 and CDR2 sequences are MNHEY and SVGEGT.

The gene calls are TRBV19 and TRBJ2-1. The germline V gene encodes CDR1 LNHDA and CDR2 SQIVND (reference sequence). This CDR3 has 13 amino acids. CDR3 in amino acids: CASSIGGVNEQFF. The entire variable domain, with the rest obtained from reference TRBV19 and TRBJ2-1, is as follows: DGGITQSPKYLFRKEGQNVTLSCEQNLNHDAMYWYRQDPGQGLRLIYYSQIVNDFQKGDIAEGYSVSREKKESFPLTVTSAQKNPTAFYLCASSIGGVNEQFFGPGTRLTVL.

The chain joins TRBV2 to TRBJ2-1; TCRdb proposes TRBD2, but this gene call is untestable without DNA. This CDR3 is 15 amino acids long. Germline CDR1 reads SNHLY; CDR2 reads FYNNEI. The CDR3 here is CASSRTSGGYNEQFF. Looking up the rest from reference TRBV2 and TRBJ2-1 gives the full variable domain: EPEVTQTPSHQVTQMGQEVILRCVPISNHLYFYWYRQILGQKVEFLVSFYNNEISEKSEIFDDQFSVERPDGSNFTLKIRSTKLEDSAMYFCASSRTSGGYNEQFFGPGTRLTVL.